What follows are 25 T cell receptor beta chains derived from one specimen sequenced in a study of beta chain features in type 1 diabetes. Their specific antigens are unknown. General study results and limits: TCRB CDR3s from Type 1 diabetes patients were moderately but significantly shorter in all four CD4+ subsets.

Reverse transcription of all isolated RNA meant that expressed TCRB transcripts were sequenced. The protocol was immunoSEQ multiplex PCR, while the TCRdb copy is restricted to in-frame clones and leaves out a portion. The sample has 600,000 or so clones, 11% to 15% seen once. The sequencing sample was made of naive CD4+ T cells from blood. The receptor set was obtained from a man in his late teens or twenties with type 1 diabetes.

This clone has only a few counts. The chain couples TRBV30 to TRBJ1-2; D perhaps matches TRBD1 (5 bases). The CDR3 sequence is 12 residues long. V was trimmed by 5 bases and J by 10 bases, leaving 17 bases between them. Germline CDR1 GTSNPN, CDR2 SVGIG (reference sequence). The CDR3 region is CAWAQGQLVYTF. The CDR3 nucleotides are TGTGCCTGGGCTCAGGGCCAGTTGGTCTACACCTTC.

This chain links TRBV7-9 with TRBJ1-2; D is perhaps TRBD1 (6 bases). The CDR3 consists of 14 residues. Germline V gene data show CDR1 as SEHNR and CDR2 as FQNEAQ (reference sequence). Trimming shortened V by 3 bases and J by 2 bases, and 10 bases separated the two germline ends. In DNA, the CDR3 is TGTGCCAGCAGCTTCTTTGGACAGAACTATGGCTACACCTTC. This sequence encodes CASSFFGQNYGYTF.

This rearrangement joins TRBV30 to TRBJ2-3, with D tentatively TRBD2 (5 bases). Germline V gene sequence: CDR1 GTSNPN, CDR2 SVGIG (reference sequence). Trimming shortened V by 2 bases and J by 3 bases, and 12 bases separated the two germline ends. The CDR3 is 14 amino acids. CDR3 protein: CAWSPGISTDTQYF. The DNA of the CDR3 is TGTGCCTGGAGTCCCGGGATATCGACAGATACGCAGTATTTT.

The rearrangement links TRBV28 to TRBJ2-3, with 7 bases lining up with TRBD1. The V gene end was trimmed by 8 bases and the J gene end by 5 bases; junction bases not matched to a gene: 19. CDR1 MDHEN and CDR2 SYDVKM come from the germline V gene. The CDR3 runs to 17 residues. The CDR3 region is CASPTISRDRALDTQYF. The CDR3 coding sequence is TGTGCCAGCCCTACCATATCCCGGGACAGAGCGCTAGATACGCAGTATTTT. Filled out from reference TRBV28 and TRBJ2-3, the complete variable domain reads DVKVTQSSRYLVKRTGEKVFLECVQDMDHENMFWYRQDPGLGLRLIYFSYDVKMKEKGDIPEGYSVSREKKERFSLILESASTNQTSMYLCASPTISRDRALDTQYFGPGTRLTVL.

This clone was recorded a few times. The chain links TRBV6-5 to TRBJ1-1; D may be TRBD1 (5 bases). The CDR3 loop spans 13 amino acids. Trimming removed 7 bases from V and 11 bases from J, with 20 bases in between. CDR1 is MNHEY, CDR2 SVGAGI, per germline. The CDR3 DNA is TGTGCCAGCAAACGAGGGACGGATGGAAATGCTTTCTTT. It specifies CASKRGTDGNAFF.

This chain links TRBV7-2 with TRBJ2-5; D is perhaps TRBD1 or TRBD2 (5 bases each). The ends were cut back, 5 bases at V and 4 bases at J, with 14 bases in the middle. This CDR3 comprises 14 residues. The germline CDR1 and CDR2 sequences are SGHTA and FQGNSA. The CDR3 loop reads CASSAAGARETQYF. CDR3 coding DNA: TGTGCCAGCAGCGCCGCCGGGGCCAGAGAGACCCAGTACTTC. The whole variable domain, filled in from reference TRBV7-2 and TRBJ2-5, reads GAGVSQSPSNKVTEKGKDVELRCDPISGHTALYWYRQSLGQGLEFLIYFQGNSAPDKSGLPSDRFSAERTGGSVSTLTIQRTQQEDSAVYLCASSAAGARETQYFGPGTRLLVL.

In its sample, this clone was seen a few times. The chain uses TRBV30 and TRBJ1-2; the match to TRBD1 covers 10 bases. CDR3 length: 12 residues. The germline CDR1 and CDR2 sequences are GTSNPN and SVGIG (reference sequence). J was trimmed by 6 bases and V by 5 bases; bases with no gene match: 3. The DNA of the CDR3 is TGTGCCTGGGTGGACAGGGGGAATGGCTACACCTTC. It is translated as CAWVDRGNGYTF.

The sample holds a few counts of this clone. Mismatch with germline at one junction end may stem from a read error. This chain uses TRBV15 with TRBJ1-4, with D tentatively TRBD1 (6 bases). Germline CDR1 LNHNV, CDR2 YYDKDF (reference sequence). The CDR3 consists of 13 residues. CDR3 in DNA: TGTGCCACCCGCAGGGGTCCTAATGAAAAACTGTTTTTT. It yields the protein CATRRGPNEKLFF.

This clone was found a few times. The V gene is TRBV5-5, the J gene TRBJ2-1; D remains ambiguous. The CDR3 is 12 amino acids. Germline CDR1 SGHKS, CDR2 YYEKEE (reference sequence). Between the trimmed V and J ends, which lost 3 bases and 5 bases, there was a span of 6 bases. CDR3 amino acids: CASSSYDNEQFF. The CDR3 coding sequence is TGTGCCAGCAGCTCCTACGACAATGAGCAGTTCTTC.

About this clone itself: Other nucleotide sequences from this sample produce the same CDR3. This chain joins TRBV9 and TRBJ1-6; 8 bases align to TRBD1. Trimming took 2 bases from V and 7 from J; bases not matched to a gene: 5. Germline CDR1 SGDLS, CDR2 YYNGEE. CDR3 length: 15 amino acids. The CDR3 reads CASSVGDRPNSPLHF. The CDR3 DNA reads TGTGCCAGCAGCGTGGGGGACAGGCCGAATTCACCCCTCCACTTT.

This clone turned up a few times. The CDR3 loop reads CSPGGADTQYF. The CDR3 nucleotides are TGCAGTCCCGGGGGCGCAGATACGCAGTATTTT. The J gene is TRBJ2-3, the V gene TRBV20-1; D possibly uses TRBD1 or TRBD2 (6 bases each). This CDR3 has 11 amino acids. Trimming left V 8 bases short and J 4 bases short, with 10 bases between. The germline V gene encodes CDR1 DFQATT and CDR2 SNEGSKA (reference sequence).

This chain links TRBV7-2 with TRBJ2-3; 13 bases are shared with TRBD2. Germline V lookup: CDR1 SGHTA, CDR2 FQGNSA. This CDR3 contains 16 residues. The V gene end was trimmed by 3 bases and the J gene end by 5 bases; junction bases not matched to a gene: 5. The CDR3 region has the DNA TGTGCCAGCAGCTTGGCGACTAGCGGGAGGCGAGATACGCAGTATTTT. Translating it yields CASSLATSGRRDTQYF.

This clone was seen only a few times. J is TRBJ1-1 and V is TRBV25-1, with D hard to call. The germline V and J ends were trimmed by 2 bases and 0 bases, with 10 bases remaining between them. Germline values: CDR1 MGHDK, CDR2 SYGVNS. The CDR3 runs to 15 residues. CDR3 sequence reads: CASSERVGMNTEAFF. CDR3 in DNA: TGTGCCAGCAGTGAACGGGTAGGTATGAACACTGAAGCTTTCTTT.

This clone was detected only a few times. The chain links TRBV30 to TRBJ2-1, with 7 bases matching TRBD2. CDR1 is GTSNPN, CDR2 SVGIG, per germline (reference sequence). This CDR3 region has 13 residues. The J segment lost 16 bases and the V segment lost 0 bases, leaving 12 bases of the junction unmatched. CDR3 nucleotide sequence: TGTGCCTGGAGTGTACTCGGGACGGGAGGTTACTTCTTC. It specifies CAWSVLGTGGYFF.

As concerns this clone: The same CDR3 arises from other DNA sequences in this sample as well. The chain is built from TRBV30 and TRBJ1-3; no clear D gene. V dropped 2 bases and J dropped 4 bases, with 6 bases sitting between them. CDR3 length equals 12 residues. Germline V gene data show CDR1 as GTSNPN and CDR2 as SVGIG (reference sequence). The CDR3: CAWSSGGNTIYF. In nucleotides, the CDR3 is TGTGCCTGGAGTTCGGGGGGAAACACCATATATTTT.

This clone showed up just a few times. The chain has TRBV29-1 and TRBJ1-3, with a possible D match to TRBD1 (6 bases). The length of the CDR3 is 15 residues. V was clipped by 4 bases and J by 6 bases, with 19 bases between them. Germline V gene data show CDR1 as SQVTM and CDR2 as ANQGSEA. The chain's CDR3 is CSVGGAGEVENTIYF. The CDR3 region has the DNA TGCAGCGTTGGGGGGGCAGGGGAGGTGGAAAACACCATATATTTT. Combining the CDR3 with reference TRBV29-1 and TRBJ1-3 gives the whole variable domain SAVISQKPSRDICQRGTSLTIQCQVDSQVTMMFWYRQQPGQSLTLIATANQGSEATYESGFVIDKFPISRPNLTFSTLTVSNMSPEDSSIYLCSVGGAGEVENTIYFGEGSWLTVV.

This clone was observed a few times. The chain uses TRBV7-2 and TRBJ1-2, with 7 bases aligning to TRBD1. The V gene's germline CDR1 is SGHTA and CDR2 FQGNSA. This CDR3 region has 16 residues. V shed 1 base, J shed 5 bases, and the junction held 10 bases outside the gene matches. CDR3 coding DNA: TGTGCCAGCAGCTTAGATCGGGACAGCGCTCTATATGGCTACACCTTC. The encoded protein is CASSLDRDSALYGYTF.

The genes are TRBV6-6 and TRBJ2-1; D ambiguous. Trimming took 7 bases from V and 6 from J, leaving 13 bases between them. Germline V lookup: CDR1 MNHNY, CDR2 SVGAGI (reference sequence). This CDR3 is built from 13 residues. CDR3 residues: CASKRSVGNEQFF. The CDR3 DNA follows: TGTGCCAGCAAAAGGTCCGTTGGCAATGAGCAGTTCTTC.

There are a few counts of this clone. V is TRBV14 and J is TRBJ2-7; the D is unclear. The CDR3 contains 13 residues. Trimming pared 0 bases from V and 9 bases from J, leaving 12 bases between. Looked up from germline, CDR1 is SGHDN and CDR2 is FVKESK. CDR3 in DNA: TGTGCCAGCAGCCAAGATTCCCGCGCCCGGCAGTACTTC. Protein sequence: CASSQDSRARQYF.

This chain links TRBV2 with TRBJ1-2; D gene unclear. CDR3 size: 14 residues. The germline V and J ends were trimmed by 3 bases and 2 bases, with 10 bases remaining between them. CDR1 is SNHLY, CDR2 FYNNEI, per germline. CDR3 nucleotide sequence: TGTGCCAGCAGTGAGCTTGGAGTGAACTATGGCTACACCTTC. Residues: CASSELGVNYGYTF.

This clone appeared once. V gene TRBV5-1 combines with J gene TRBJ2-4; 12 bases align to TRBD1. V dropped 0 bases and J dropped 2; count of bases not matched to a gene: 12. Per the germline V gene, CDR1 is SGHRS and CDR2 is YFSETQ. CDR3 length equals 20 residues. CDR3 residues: CASSLALPGTGGESKNIQYF. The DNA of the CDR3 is TGCGCCAGCAGCTTGGCACTTCCCGGGACAGGGGGCGAGTCCAAAAACATTCAGTACTTC.

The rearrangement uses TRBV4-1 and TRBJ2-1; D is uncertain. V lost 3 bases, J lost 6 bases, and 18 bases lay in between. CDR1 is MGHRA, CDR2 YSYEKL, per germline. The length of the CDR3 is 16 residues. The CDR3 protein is CASSQSPRVGRNEQFF. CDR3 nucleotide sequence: TGCGCCAGCAGCCAGTCCCCCCGGGTAGGGCGCAATGAGCAGTTCTTC.

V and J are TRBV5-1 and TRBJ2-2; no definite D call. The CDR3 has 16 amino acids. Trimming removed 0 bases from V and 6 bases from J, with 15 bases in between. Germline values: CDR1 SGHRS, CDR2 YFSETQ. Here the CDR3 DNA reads TGCGCCAGCAGCTTGGCCAGTATTAACACCGCCGGGGAGCTGTTTTTT. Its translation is CASSLASINTAGELFF.

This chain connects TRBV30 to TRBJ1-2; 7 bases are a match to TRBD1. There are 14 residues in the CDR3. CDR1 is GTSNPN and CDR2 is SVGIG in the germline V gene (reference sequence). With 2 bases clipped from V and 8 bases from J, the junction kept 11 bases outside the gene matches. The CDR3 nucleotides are TGTGCCTGGAGTTCCTACAGGGGTGTGGGCGGCTACACCTTC. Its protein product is CAWSSYRGVGGYTF. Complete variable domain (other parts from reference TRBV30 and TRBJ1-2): SQTIHQWPATLVQPVGSPLSLECTVEGTSNPNLYWYRQAAGRGLQLLFYSVGIGQISSEVPQNLSASRPQDRQFILSSKKLLLSDSGFYLCAWSSYRGVGGYTFGSGTRLTVV.

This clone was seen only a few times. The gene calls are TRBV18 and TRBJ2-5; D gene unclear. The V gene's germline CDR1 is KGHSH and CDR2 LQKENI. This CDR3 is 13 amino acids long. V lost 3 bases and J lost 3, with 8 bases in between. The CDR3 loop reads CASSPTSKETQYF. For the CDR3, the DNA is TGTGCCAGCTCACCGACGAGTAAAGAGACCCAGTACTTC.